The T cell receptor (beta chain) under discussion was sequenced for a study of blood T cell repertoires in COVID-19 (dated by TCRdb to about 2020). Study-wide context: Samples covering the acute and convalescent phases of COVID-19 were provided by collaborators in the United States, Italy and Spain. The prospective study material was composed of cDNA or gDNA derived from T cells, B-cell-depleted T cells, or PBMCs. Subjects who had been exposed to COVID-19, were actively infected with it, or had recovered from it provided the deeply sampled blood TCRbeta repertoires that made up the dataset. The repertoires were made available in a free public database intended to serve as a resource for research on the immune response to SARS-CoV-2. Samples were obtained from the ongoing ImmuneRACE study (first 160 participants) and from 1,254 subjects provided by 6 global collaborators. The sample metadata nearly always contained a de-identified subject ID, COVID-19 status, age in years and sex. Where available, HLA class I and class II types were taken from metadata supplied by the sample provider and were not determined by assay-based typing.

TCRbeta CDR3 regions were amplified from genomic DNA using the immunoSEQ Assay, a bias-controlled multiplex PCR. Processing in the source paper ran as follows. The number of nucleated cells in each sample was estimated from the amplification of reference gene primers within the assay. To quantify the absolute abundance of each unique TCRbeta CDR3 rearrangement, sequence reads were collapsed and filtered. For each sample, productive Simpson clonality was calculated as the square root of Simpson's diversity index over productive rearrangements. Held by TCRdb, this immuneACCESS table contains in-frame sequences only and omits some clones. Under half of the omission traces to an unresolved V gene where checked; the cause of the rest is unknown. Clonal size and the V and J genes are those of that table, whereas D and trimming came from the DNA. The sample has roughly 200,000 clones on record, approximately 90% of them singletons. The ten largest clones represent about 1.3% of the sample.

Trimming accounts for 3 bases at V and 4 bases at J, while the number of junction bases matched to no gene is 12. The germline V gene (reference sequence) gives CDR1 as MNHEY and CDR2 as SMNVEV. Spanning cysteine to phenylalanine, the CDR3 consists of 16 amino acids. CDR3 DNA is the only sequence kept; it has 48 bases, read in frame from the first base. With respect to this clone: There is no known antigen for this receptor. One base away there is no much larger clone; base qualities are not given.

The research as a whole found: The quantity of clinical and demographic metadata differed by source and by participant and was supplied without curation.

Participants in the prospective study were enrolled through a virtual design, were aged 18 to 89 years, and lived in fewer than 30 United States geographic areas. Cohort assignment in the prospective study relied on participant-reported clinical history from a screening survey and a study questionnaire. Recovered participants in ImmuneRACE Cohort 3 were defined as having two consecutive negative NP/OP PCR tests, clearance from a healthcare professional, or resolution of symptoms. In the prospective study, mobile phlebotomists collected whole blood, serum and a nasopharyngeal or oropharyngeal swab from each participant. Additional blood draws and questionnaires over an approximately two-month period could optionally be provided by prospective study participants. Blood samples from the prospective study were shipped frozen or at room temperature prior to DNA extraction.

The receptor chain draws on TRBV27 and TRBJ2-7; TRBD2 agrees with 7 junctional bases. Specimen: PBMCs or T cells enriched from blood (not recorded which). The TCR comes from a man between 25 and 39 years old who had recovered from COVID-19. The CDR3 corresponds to CASSFSAGEVGYEQYF. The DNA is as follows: TGTGCCAGCAGTTTTTCTGCGGGGGAGGTCGGGTACGAGCAGTACTTC.